The clone carrying this TCR beta chain was detected ten times or more. Its target is not known. The sample belongs to a study of metastatic and nonmetastatic thyroid tumors. Study background: Repertoires were compared across blood and tumor or nodule tissue from malignant and benign thyroid patients. Regarding the study as a whole: Reports indicated that malignant thyroid tumors showed significantly higher TCR beta diversity than benign nodules did, in blood and tumor.

Treatment of any kind had been given to no patient before thyroid surgery. The CDR3 covers 15 residues. V dropped 1 base and J dropped 3; count of bases not matched to a gene: 5. CDR1 and CDR2 (germline): DFQATT, SNEGSKA (reference sequence). How the authors handled the data: The study's classifier, a distant-metastasis tool for papillary thyroid cancer, was built using CDR3 differences across clinicopathological groups. TCRdb reassembled clones from the PCR reads with MiXCR. The V and J calls were determined by TCRdb, not by the authors. Counted here are 40,000 to 45,000 clones, approximately 16% occurring once; the ten biggest clones make up 3.5% to 4%.

V gene TRBV20-1 combines with J gene TRBJ1-1; 10 nucleotides match TRBD1. Input material: blood. The source of this sequence is a female donor with papillary thyroid cancer or a benign thyroid nodule (not recorded which). Some clones in this sample may be carry-over from other donors' samples. This CDR3 reads CSARATDRGYTEAFF. In DNA, the CDR3 is TGCAGTGCTAGAGCCACGGACAGGGGGTACACTGAAGCTTTCTTT.